This TCR beta chain was retrieved from a study of shared clonotypes between healthy human individuals (dated by TCRdb to 2018 to 2020). Background for the entire study: The cohort comprised a couple of women and a few men aged 18 to 49 years. To estimate repertoire size and how much clonotype sharing occurs between individuals, the study deeply sequenced the blood TCR repertoires of several healthy adults. Libraries were prepared and TCR repertoires were sequenced by different laboratories using diverse techniques, in order to increase sequencing depth and limit assay-specific biases. For each donor, CD4 naive and CD4 memory were each given three plates, CD8 naive was given two plates, and CD8 memory was given one plate. Per donor, leukapheresis produced somewhere between about 0.8 and 9 billion PBMCs. The full study reports these points: The small number of donors limited the genetic and exposure-history diversity represented. Based on pairwise subsampling, the degree of clonotype sharing among donors was expected to be affected by sequencing depth. Clonotypes shared by all four sorted-subset donors showed higher generation probabilities than non-shared clonotypes. About 5% of naive CD4, 3.5% of naive CD8, approximately 2% of memory CD4, and approximately 0.4% of memory CD8 clonotypes were shared across several donors. Incomplete sequencing was indicated by rarefaction of sorted-subset datasets, despite the large sequencing depth. Naive subsets generally had larger estimated clonotype richness than memory subsets did. Sampling was restricted to blood, and TCR repertoires in tissue are likely to differ from TCR repertoires in blood.

The donors were healthy, HIV-negative adults with no recently reported acute infections or vaccinations. Every donor was a Caucasian adult residing in Nashville, Tennessee, USA. Magnetic negative selection was used to enrich CD4+ T cells, after which naive cells were positively selected on CD45RA and the negative fraction became the memory subset. Blood was obtained by leukapheresis, after which PBMCs were separated by Ficoll-Histopaque density gradient centrifugation and cryopreserved in liquid nitrogen vapor phase. Purity and quantity of every magnetically sorted T cell population were checked by analytical flow cytometry. From each sorted fraction, genomic DNA was isolated and quantified by UV absorbance on a Nanodrop 2000c. TCR CDR3 regions were amplified from genomic DNA by multiplex PCR using the deep immunoSEQ assay. Extracted genomic DNA from each cell subset was distributed evenly across all wells of several immunoSEQ 96-well plates, and each plate was treated as a replicate. Each replicate PCR for sorted subsets received about 200 ng genomic DNA, equal to 30,000 or so T cell genomes. Purified libraries were measured with a Qubit 3.0 fluorometer, size-checked on a Bioanalyzer 2100, and measured again with the KAPA Library Quantification kit. Every immunoSEQ 96-well plate was sequenced on a dedicated single-read 150-cycle Illumina NextSeq 550 flow cell. The authors processed their data as follows. The immunoSEQ output contained only junctional sequences without quality scores, so filtering could not match that applied to full-length reads. To assign V/J genes and CDR3, sequences were annotated against IMGT germline references using PyIR, a Python wrapper for IgBLAST v1.9. Reads were filtered out if the reads had weak V/J assignments (E-value above 1e-6), no CDR3, stop codons, out-of-frame junctions, or ambiguous translated residues. V3J clonotypes were defined by identical inferred V gene, J gene, and CDR3 amino acid sequence. Percentage overlap between repertoires was computed as shared unique clonotypes divided by the size of the smaller repertoire. RTK rarefaction, the Chao1 estimator, and Recon v2.1 estimates of unobserved clonotypes were used to assess repertoire richness. For all TCRbeta clonotypes obtained by the gDNA method from a few donors, generation probabilities were computed with OLGA. TCRdb limited this immuneACCESS table to in-frame rearrangements with V and J called. A share of clones is missing; checked studies link under half to unresolved V genes, and the rest is unexplained. The V and J calls and clone size are taken from that table; D and trimming were inferred from the DNA. This sample has about 2.3 million clones in its table, and roughly 92% of those were observed once. 0.37% of the sample goes to the ten largest clones.

Worth noting for this clone: Its cognate antigen has yet to be identified. No base qualities exist here, and no much larger clone lies one base off it.

The CDR3 contains 14 residues, cysteine and phenylalanine counted. Just CDR3 DNA is preserved here, 42 bases in frame from base 1. The CDR1 and CDR2 encoded by the germline V gene are MNHEY and SVGAGI. Ends trimmed: V by 6 bases, J by 7 bases; bases unmatched to a gene: 7. The chain is assembled from TRBV6-5 and TRBJ2-4, with 9 bases in between that match TRBD1. The TCR sequence derives from a man aged 18 to 29 in good health. Some clones in this sample may be carry-over from other donors' samples. The sample was naive CD4+ T cells from PBMCs. The cell subset or site label of this sample denotes: CD45RA+ positively selected. The CDR3 sequence is CASRRTGVVNIQYF. The sequence in DNA is TGTGCCAGCAGGAGGACAGGGGTTGTGAACATTCAGTACTTC.